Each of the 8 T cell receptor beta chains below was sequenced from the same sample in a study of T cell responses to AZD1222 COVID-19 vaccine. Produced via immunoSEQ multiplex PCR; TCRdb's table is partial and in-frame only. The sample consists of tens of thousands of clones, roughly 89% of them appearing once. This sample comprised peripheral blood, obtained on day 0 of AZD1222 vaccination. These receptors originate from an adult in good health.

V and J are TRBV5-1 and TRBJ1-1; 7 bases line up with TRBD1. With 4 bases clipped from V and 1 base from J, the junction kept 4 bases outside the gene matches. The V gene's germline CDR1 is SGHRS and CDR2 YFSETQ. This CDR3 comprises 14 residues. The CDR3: CASSAGQANTEAFF. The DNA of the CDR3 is TGCGCCAGCAGCGCTGGACAGGCGAACACTGAAGCTTTCTTT.

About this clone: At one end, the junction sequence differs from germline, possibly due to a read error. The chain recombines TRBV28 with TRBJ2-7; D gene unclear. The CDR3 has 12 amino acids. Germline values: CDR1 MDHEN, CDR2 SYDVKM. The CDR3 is CASSLRQVNSDF. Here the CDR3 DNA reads TGTGCCAGCAGTTTAAGGCAGGTCAACTCCGACTTC.

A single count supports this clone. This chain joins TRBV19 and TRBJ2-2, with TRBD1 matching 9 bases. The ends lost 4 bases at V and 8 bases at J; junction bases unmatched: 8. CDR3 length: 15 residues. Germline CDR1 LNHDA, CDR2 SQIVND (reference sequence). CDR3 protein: CASSSLQGAPGELFF. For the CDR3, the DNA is TGTGCCAGTAGTAGTCTACAGGGGGCCCCTGGGGAGCTGTTTTTT.

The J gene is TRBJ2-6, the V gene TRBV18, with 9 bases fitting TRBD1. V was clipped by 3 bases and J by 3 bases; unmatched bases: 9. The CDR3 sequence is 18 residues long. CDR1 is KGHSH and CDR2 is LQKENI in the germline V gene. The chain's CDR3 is CASSPYAQGAGGANVLTF. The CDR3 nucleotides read TGTGCCAGCTCACCGTATGCACAGGGGGCTGGTGGGGCCAACGTCCTGACTTTC.

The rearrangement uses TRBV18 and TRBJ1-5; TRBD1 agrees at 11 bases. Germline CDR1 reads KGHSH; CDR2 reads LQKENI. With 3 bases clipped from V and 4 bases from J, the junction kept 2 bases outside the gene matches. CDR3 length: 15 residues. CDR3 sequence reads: CASSPGTGGNQPQHF. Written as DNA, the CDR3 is TGTGCCAGCTCACCGGGGACAGGGGGTAATCAGCCCCAGCATTTT.

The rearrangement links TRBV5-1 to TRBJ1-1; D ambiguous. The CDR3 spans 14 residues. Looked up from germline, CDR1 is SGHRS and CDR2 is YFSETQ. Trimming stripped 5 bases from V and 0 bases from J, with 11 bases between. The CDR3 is CASRVGVVNTEAFF. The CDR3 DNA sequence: TGCGCCAGCAGGGTTGGGGTGGTGAACACTGAAGCTTTCTTT.

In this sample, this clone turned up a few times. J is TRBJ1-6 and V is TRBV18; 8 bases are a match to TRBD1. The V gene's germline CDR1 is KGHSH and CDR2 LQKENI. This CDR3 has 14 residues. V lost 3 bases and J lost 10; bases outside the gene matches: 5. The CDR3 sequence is CASSPDRVGSPLHF. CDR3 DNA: TGTGCCAGCTCACCGGACAGGGTAGGCTCACCCCTCCACTTT.

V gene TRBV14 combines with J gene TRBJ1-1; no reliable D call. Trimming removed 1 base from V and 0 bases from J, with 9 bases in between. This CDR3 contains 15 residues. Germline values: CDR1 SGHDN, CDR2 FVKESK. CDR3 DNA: TGTGCCAGCAGCCAAGCGGACCGGATGAACACTGAAGCTTTCTTT. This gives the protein CASSQADRMNTEAFF.